These 4 T cell receptor beta chains were all obtained from the same sample, sequenced in a study of blood T cell repertoires in COVID-19. Profiling relied on immunoSEQ multiplex PCR, and the TCRdb table lists in-frame clones only, not all of them. The sample includes some 310,000 clones, around nine tenths of them seen just once. Input material: peripheral blood. Receptor source: a man between 45 and 60 years old with active or convalescent COVID-19.

This clone was seen only a few times. The V gene is TRBV6-5, the J gene TRBJ1-5; 8 bases line up with TRBD1. The CDR3 covers 14 residues. Per germline, CDR1 MNHEY and CDR2 SVGAGI. The ends lost 5 bases at V and 4 bases at J; junction bases unmatched: 4. The CDR3 region is CASSTTGGNQPQHF. The CDR3 DNA reads TGTGCCAGCAGTACAACAGGGGGGAATCAGCCCCAGCATTTT.

The rearrangement links TRBV9 to TRBJ2-7; 9 nucleotides match TRBD2. The CDR3 covers 15 residues. Per the germline V gene, CDR1 is SGDLS and CDR2 is YYNGEE. J lost 5 bases, V lost 4 bases, and 10 bases had no gene match. CDR3 DNA sequence: TGTGCCAGCAGCCCTTCGGGACTAGCCGTCCACGAGCAGTACTTC. Amino acid sequence: CASSPSGLAVHEQYF. Variable domain in full (rest from reference TRBV9 and TRBJ2-7): DSGVTQTPKHLITATGQRVTLRCSPRSGDLSVYWYQQSLDQGLQFLIQYYNGEERAKGNILERFSAQQFPDLHSELNLSSLELGDSALYFCASSPSGLAVHEQYFGPGTRLTVT.

CDR3: CASKDRAVTGELFF. The CDR3 DNA reads TGTGCCAGCAAGGACAGGGCGGTGACCGGGGAGCTGTTTTTT. The chain carries TRBV6-5 and TRBJ2-2; 8 nucleotides agree with TRBD1. This CDR3 has 14 residues. V was clipped by 7 bases and J by 5 bases; unmatched bases: 6. Germline V lookup: CDR1 MNHEY, CDR2 SVGAGI.

This rearrangement joins TRBV5-1 to TRBJ2-5; 7 nucleotides match TRBD1. The CDR3 totals 15 residues. V lost 3 bases to trimming and J lost 5 bases; unmatched junction nucleotides: 10. Looked up from germline, CDR1 is SGHRS and CDR2 is YFSETQ. The CDR3 reads CASSSADRVGETQYF. CDR3 DNA sequence: TGCGCCAGCAGCTCTGCCGACAGGGTCGGGGAGACCCAGTACTTC.